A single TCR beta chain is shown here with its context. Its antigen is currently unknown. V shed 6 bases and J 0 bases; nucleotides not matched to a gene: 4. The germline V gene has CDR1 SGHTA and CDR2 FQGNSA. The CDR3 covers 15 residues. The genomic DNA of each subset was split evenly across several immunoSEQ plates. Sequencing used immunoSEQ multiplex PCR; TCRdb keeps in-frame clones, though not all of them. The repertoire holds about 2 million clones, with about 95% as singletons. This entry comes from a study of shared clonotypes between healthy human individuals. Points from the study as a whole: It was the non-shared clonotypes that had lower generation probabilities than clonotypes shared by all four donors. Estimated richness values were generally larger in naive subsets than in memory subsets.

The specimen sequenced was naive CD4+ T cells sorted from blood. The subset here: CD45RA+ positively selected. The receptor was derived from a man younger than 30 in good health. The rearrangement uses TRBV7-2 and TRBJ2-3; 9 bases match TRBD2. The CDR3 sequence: CASRLSGSSTDTQYF. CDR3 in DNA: TGTGCCAGCAGACTTAGCGGGAGTAGCACAGATACGCAGTATTTT.